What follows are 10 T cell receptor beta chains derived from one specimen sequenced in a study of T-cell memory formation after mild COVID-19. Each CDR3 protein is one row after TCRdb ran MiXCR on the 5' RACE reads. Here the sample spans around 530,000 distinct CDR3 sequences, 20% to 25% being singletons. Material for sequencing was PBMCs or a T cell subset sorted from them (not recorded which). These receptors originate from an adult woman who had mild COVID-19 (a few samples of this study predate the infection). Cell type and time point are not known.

CDR3 loop: CSVEESGYGYTF. The DNA for the CDR3 is TGCAGTGTGGAAGAGAGTGGCTATGGCTACACCTTC. The chain uses TRBV20-1 and TRBJ1-2, with D unresolved. Germline V gene lookup returns CDR1 DFQATT and CDR2 SNEGSKA (reference sequence). The CDR3 covers 12 residues. The ends were cut back, 7 bases at V and 4 bases at J, with 13 bases in the middle.

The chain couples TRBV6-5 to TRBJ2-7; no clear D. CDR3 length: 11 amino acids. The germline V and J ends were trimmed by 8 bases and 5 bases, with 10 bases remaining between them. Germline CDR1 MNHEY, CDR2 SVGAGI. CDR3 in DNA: TGTGCCAGCGGCTTACTGGACGAGCAGTACTTC. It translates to CASGLLDEQYF.

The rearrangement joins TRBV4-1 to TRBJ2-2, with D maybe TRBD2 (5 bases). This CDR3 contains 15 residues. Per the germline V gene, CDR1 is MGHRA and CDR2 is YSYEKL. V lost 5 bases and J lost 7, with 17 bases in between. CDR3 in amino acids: CASSWRTGFGGELFF. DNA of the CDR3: TGCGCCAGCAGCTGGCGGACTGGATTCGGCGGGGAGCTGTTTTTT.

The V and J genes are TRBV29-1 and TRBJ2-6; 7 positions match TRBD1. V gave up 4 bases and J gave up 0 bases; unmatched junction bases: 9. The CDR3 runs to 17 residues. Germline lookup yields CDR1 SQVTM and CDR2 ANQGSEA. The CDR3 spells CSVVLGQARSGANVLTF. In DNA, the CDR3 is TGCAGCGTTGTACTAGGACAGGCTCGCTCTGGGGCCAACGTCCTGACTTTC.

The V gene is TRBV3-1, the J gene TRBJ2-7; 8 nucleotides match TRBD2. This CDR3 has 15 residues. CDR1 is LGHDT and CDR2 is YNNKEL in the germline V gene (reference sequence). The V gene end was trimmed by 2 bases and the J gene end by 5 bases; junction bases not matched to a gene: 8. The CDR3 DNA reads TGTGCCAGCAGCCAAAAGTTCGGGGGGGGCAACGAGCAGTACTTC. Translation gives CASSQKFGGGNEQYF.

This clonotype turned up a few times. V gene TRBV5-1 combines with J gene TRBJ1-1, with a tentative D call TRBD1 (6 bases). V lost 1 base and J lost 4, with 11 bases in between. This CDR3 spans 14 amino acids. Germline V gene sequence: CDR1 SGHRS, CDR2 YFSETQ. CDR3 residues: CASSLFTGITEAFF. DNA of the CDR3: TGCGCCAGCAGCTTGTTTACAGGGATCACTGAAGCTTTCTTT. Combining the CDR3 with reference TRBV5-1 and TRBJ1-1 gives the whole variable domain KAGVTQTPRYLIKTRGQQVTLSCSPISGHRSVSWYQQTPGQGLQFLFEYFSETQRNKGNFPGRFSGRQFSNSRSEMNVSTLELGDSALYLCASSLFTGITEAFFGQGTRLTVV.

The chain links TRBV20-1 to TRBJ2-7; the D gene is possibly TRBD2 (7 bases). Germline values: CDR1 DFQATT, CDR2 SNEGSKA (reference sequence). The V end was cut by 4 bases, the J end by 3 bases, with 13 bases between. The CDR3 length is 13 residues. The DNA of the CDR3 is TGCAGTGCTACAAAGGGGGGGCTCTACGAGCAGTACTTC. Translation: CSATKGGLYEQYF.

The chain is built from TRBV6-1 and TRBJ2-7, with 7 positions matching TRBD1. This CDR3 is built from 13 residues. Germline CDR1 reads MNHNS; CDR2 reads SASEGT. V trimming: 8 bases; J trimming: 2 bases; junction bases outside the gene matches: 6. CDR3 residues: CASVGQVAYEQYF. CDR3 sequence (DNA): TGTGCCAGCGTTGGACAGGTCGCCTACGAGCAGTACTTC.

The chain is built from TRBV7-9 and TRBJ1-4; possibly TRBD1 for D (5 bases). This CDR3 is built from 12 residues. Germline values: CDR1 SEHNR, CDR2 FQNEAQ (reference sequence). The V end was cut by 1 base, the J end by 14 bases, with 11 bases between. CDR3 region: CASSLGGLWLFF. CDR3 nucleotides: TGTGCCAGCAGCTTAGGGGGACTCTGGCTGTTTTTT.

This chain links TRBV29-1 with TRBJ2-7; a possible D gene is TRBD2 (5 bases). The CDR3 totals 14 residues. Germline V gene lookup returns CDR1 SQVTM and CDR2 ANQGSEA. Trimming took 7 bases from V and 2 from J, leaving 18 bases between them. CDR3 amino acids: CSAQVSSGAYEQYF. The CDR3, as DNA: TGCAGCGCCCAGGTATCGAGCGGAGCCTACGAGCAGTACTTC.